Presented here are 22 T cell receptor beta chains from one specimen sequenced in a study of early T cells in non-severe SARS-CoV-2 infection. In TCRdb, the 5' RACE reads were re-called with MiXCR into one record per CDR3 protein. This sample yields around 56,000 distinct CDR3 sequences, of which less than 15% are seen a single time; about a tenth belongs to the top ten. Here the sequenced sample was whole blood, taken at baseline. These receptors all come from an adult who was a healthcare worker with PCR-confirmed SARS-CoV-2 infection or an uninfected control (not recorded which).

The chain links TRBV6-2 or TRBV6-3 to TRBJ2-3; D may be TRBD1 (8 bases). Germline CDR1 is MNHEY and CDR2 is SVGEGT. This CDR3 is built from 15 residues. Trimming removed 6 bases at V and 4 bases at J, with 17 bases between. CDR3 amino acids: CASRRDRGGADTQYF. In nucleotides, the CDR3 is TGTGCCAGCAGACGAGACAGGGGAGGGGCAGATACGCAGTATTTT.

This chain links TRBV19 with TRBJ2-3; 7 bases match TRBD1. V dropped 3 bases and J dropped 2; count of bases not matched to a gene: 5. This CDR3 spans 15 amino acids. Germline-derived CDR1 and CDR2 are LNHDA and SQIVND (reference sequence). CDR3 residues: CASSIGDSYTDTQYF. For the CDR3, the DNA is TGTGCCAGTAGTATCGGGGACAGTTACACAGATACGCAGTATTTT.

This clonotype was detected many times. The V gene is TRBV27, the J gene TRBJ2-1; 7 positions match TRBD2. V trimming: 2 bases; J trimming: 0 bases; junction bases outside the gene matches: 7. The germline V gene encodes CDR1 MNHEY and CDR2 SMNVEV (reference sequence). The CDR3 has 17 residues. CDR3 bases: TGTGCCAGCAGTTTACCCCCGGGCGGGAGCTCCTACAATGAGCAGTTCTTC. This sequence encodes CASSLPPGGSSYNEQFF.

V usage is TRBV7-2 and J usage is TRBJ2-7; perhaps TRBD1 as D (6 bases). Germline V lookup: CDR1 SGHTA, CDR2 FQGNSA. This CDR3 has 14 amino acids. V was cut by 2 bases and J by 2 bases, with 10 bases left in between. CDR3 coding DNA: TGTGCCAGCAGCTTAAGAGACAGGACCTACGAGCAGTACTTC. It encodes CASSLRDRTYEQYF.

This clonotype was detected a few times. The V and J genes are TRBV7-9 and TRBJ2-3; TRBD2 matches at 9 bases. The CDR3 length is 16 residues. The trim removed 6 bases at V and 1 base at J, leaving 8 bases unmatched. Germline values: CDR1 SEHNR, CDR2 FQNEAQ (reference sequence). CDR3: CASSSLAGVGTDTQYF. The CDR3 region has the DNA TGTGCCAGCAGTTCCTTAGCGGGAGTGGGCACAGATACGCAGTATTTT.

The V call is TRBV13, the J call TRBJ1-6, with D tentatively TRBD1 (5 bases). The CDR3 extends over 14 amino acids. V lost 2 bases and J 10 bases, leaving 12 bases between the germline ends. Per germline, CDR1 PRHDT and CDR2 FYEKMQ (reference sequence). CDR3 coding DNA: TGTGCCAGCAGCTTATCGTCAGGGACGTCACCCCTCCACTTT. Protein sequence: CASSLSSGTSPLHF.

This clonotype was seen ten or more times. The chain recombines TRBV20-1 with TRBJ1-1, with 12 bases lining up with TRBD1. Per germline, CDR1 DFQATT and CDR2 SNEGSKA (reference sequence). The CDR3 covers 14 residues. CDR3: CRAGQGALVTEAFF. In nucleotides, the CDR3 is TGCAGGGCGGGACAGGGGGCATTGGTTACTGAAGCTTTCTTT.

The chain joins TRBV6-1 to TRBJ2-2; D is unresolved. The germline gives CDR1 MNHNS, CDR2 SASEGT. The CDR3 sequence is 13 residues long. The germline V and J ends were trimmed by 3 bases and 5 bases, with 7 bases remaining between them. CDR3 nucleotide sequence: TGTGCCAGCAGTGAGGGAAGAACCGGGGAGCTGTTTTTT. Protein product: CASSEGRTGELFF.

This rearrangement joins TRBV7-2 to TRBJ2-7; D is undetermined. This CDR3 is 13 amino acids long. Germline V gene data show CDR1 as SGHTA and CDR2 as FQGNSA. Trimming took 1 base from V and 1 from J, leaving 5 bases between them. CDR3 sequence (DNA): TGTGCCAGCAGCTTAGAAAGGTCCTACGAGCAGTACTTC. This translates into CASSLERSYEQYF.

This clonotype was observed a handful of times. CDR3 region: CASSQRGADEKLFF. Written as DNA, the CDR3 is TGTGCCAGCAGCCAAAGGGGGGCTGATGAAAAACTGTTTTTT. V is TRBV3-1 and J is TRBJ1-4; D possibly corresponds to TRBD1 (6 bases). CDR1 and CDR2 (germline): LGHDT, YNNKEL (reference sequence). The CDR3 spans 14 residues. The V and J ends lost 2 bases and 6 bases respectively, with 10 bases between them.

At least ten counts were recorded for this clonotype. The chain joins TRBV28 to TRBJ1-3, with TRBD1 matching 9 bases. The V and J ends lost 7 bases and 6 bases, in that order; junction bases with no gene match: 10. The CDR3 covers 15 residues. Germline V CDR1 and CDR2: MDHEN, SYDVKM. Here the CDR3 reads CASNDLQGAENTIYF. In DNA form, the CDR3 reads TGTGCCAGCAACGATCTACAGGGGGCGGAAAACACCATATATTTT.

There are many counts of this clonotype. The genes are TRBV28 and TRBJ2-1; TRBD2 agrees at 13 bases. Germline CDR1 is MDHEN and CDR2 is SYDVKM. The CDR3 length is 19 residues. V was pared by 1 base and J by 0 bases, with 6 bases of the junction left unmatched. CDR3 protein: CASSLLGTSGASSYNEQFF. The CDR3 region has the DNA TGTGCCAGCAGTTTATTAGGGACTAGCGGGGCCAGCTCCTACAATGAGCAGTTCTTC.

CDR3: CSARAGGPDEQYF. The DNA for the CDR3 is TGCAGTGCTAGGGCGGGAGGGCCAGACGAGCAGTACTTC. The V call is TRBV20-1, the J call TRBJ2-7, with 9 bases matching TRBD2. This CDR3 contains 13 residues. The germline gives CDR1 DFQATT, CDR2 SNEGSKA (reference sequence). Trimming removed 3 bases from V and 5 bases from J; junction bases left unmatched: 5.

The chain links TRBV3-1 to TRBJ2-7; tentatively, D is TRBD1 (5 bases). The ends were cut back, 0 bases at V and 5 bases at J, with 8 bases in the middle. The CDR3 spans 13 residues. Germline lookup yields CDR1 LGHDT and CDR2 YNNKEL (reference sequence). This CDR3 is CASSQDRAHEQYF. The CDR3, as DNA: TGTGCCAGCAGCCAAGACAGGGCACACGAGCAGTACTTC.

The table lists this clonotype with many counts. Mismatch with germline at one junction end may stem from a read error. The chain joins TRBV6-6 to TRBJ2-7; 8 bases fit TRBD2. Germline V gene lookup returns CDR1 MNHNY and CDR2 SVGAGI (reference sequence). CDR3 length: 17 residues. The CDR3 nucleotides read TGTGCCAGCAGTAACTCTCCCAGCGGGAGTCTTTCCTACGAGCAGTACTTC. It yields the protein CASSNSPSGSLSYEQYF.

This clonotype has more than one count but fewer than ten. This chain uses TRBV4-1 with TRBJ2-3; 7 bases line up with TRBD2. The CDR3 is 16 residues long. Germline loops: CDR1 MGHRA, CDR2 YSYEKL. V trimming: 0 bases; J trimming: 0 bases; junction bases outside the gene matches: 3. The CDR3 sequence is CASSQDSGRSTDTQYF. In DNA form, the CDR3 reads TGCGCCAGCAGCCAAGATTCCGGGAGGAGCACAGATACGCAGTATTTT.

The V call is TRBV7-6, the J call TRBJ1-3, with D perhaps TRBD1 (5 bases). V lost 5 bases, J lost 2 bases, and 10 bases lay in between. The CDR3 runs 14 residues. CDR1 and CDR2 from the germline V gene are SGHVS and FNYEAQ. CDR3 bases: TGTGCCAGCAGCCCAGGACACCCTGGAAACACCATATATTTT. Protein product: CASSPGHPGNTIYF. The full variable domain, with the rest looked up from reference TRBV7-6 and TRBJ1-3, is GAGVSQSPRYKVTKRGQDVALRCDPISGHVSLYWYRQALGQGPEFLTYFNYEAQQDKSGLPNDRFSAERPEGSISTLTIQRTEQRDSAMYRCASSPGHPGNTIYFGEGSWLTVV.

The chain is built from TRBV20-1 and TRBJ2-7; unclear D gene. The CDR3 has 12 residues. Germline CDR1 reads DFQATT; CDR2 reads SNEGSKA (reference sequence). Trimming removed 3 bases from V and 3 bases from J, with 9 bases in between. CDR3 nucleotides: TGCAGTGCTAGGTCGCTTAGCTACGAGCAGTACTTC. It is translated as CSARSLSYEQYF.

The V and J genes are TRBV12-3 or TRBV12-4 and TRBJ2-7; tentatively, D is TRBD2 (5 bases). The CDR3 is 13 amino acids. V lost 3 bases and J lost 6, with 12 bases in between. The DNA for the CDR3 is TGTGCCAGCAGTTTTCGGCTAGCCGCCGAGCAGTACTTC. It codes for CASSFRLAAEQYF.

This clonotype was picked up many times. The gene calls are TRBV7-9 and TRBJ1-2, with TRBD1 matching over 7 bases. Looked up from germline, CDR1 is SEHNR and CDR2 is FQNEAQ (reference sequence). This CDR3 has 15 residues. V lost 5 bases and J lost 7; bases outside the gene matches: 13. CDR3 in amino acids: CASSRTGPTLRGYTF. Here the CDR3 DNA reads TGTGCCAGCAGCCGGACAGGTCCGACTCTGCGTGGCTACACCTTC.

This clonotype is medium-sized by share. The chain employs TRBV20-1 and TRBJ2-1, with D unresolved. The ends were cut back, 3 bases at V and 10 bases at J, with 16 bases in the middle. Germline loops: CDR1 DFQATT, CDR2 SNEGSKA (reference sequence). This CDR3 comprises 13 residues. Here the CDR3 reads CSASRAGTGEQFF. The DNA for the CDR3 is TGCAGTGCTAGTCGGGCAGGCACCGGGGAGCAGTTCTTC.

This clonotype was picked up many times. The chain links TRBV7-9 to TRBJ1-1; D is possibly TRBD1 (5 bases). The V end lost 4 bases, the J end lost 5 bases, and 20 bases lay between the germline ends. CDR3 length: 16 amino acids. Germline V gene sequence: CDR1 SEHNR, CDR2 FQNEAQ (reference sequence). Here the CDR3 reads CASSSTGTAEGTEAFF. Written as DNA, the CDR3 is TGTGCCAGCAGCTCTACCGGGACCGCGGAGGGGACTGAAGCTTTCTTT.